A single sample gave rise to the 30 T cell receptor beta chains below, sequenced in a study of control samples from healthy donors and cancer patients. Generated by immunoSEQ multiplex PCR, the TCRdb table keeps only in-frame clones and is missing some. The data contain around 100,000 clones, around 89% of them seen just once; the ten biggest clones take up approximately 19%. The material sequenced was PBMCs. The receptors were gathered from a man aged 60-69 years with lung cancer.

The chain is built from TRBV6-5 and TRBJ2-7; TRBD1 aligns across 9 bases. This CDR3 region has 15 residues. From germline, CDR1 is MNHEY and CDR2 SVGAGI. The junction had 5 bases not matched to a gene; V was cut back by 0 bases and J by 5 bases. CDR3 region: CASSYSGQGTHEQYF. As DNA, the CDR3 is TGTGCCAGCAGTTACTCTGGACAGGGGACGCACGAGCAGTACTTC.

The CDR3 nucleotides read TGCAGTGCTAGTCCTCCGACAAGTTTTACCGAAGCTTTCTTT. Amino acid sequence: CSASPPTSFTEAFF. The gene calls are TRBV20-1 and TRBJ1-1; D remains ambiguous. V shed 3 bases and J shed 8 bases, with 19 bases lying between them. The CDR3 runs to 14 residues. Looked up from germline, CDR1 is DFQATT and CDR2 is SNEGSKA (reference sequence).

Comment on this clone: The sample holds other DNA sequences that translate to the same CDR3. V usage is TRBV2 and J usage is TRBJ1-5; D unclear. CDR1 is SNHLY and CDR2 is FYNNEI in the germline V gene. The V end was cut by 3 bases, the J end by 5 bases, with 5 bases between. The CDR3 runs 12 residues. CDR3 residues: CASSDSYQPQHF. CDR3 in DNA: TGTGCCAGCAGTGACAGTTATCAGCCCCAGCATTTT.

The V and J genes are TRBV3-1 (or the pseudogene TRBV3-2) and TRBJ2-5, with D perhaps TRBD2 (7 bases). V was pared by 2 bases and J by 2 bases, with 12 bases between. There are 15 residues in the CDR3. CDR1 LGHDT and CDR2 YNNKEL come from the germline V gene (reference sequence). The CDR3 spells CASSQRGANQETQYF. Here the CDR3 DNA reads TGTGCCAGCAGCCAACGGGGGGCCAATCAAGAGACCCAGTACTTC.

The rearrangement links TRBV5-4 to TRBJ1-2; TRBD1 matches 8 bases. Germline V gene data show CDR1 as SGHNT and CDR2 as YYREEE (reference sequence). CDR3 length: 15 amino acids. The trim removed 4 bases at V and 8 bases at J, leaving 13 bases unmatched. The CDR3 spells CASSSATGAGYGYTF. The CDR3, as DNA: TGTGCCAGCAGCAGTGCGACAGGGGCAGGATACGGCTACACCTTC.

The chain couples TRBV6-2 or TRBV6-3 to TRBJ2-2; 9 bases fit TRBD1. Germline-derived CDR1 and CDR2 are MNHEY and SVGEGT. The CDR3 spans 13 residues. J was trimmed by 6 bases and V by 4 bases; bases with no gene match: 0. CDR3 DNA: TGTGCCAGCAGTTGGACAGGGGCCGGGGAGCTGTTTTTT. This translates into CASSWTGAGELFF.

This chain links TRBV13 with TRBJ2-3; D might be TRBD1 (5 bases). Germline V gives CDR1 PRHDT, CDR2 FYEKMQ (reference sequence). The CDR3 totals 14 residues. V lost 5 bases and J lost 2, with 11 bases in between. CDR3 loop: CASSGKQVTDTQYF. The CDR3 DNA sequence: TGTGCCAGCAGCGGGAAACAGGTCACAGATACGCAGTATTTT.

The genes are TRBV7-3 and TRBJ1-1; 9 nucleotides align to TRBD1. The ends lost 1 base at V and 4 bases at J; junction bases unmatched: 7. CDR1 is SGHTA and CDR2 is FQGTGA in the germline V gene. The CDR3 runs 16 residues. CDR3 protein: CASSLRSGTGRTEAFF. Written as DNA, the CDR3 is TGTGCCAGCAGCTTAAGGAGCGGGACAGGGCGCACTGAAGCTTTCTTT.

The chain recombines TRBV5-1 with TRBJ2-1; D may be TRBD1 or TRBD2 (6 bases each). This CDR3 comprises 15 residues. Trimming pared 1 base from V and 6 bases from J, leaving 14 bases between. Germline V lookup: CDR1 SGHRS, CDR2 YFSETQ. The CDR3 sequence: CASSLRGAQVNEQFF. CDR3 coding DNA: TGCGCCAGCAGCTTGAGGGGGGCGCAAGTCAATGAGCAGTTCTTC.

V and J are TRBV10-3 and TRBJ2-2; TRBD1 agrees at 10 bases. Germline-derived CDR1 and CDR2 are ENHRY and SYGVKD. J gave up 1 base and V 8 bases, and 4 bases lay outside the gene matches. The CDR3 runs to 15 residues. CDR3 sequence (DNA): TGTGCCATCGGTAGGGACAGGGGGAACACCGGGGAGCTGTTTTTT. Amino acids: CAIGRDRGNTGELFF.

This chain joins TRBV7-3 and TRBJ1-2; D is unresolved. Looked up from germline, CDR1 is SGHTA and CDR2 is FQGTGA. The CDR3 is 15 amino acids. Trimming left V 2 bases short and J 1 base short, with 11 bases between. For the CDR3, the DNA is TGTGCCAGCAGCTTACTAGCAGCGAATAACTATGGCTACACCTTC. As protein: CASSLLAANNYGYTF.

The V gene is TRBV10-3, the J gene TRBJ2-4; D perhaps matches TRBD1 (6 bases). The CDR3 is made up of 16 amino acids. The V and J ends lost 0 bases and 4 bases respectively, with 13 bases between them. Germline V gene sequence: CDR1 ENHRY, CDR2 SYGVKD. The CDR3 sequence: CAISESVNQGKNIQYF. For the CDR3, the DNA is TGTGCCATCAGTGAGTCTGTGAATCAGGGGAAAAACATTCAGTACTTC.

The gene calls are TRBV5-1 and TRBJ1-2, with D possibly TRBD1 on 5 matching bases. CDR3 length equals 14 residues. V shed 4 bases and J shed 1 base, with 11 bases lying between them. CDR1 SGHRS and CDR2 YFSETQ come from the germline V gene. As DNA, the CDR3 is TGCGCCAGCAGCCCCAGGACACTTAACTATGGCTACACCTTC. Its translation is CASSPRTLNYGYTF. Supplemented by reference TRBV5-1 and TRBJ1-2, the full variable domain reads KAGVTQTPRYLIKTRGQQVTLSCSPISGHRSVSWYQQTPGQGLQFLFEYFSETQRNKGNFPGRFSGRQFSNSRSEMNVSTLELGDSALYLCASSPRTLNYGYTFGSGTRLTVV.

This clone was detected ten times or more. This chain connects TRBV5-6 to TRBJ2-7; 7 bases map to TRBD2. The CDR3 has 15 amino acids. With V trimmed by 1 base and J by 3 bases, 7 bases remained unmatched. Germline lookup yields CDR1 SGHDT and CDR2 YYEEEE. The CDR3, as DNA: TGTGCCAGCAGCTTGTACGGGGGGACTATCTACGAGCAGTACTTC. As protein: CASSLYGGTIYEQYF.

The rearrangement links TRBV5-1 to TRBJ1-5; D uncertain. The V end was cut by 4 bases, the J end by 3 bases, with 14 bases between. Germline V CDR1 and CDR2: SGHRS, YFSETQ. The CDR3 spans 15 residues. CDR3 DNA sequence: TGCGCCAGCAGCACGGGGAGACGGAACAATCAGCCCCAGCATTTT. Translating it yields CASSTGRRNNQPQHF. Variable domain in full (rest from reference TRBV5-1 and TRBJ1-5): KAGVTQTPRYLIKTRGQQVTLSCSPISGHRSVSWYQQTPGQGLQFLFEYFSETQRNKGNFPGRFSGRQFSNSRSEMNVSTLELGDSALYLCASSTGRRNNQPQHFGDGTRLSIL.

The CDR3 nucleotides are TGTGCCAGCAGCTCCCCAGGACAGGGGGCCGTGACCCAGTACTTC. Protein product: CASSSPGQGAVTQYF. The chain couples TRBV7-6 to TRBJ2-5, with 11 bases lining up with TRBD1. Germline CDR1 and CDR2: SGHVS and FNYEAQ. V gave up 4 bases and J gave up 7 bases; unmatched junction bases: 8. The CDR3 covers 15 residues.

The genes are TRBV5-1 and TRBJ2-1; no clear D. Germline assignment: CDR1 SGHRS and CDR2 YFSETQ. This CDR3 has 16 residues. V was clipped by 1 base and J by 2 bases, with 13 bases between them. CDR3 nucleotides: TGCGCCAGCAGCTTGAATCTCGGATTAACCTACAATGAGCAGTTCTTC. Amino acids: CASSLNLGLTYNEQFF.

DNA for the CDR3: TGTGCCAGCAGCCCCATGAGGGGAATAGGTTCGGAGACCCAGTACTTC. Encoded protein: CASSPMRGIGSETQYF. The chain has TRBV7-7 and TRBJ2-5; D may match TRBD1 or TRBD2 (5 bases each). The germline CDR1 and CDR2 sequences are SSHAT and FNYEAQ (reference sequence). The V gene lost 5 bases and the J gene lost 5 bases, with 21 bases spanning the gap. The CDR3 extends over 16 amino acids.

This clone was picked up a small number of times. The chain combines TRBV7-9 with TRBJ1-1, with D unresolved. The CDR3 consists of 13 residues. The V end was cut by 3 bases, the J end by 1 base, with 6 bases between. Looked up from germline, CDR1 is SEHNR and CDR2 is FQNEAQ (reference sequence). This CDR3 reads CASSFHTNTEAFF. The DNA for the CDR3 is TGTGCCAGCAGCTTTCACACGAACACTGAAGCTTTCTTT. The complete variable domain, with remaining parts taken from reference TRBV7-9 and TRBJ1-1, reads DTGVSQNPRHKITKRGQNVTFRCDPISEHNRLYWYRQTLGQGPEFLTYFQNEAQLEKSRLLSDRFSAERPKGSFSTLEIQRTEQGDSAMYLCASSFHTNTEAFFGQGTRLTVV.

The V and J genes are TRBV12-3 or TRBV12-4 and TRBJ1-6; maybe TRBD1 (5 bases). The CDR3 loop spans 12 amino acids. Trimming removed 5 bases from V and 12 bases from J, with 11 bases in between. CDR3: CASSRQPGPLHF. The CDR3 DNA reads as TGTGCCAGCAGTCGACAGCCCGGACCCCTCCACTTT.

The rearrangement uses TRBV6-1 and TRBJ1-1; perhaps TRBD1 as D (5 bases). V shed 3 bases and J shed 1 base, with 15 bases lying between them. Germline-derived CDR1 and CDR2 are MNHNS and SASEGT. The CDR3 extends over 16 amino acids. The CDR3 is CASSEAGFITNTEAFF. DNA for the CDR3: TGTGCCAGCAGTGAGGCAGGGTTCATTACGAACACTGAAGCTTTCTTT.

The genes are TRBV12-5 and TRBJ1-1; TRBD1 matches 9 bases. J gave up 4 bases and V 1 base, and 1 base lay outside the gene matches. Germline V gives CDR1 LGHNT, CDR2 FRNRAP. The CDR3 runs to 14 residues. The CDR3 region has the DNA TGTGCTAGTGGTTTGGGACAGGGGGGCACTGAAGCTTTCTTT. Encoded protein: CASGLGQGGTEAFF.

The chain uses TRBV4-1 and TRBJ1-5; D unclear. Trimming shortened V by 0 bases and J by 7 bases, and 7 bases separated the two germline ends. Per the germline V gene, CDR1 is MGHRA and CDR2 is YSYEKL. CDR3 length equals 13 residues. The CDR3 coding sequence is TGCGCCAGCAGCCAAGATCCCCTGCAGCCCCAGCATTTT. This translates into CASSQDPLQPQHF.

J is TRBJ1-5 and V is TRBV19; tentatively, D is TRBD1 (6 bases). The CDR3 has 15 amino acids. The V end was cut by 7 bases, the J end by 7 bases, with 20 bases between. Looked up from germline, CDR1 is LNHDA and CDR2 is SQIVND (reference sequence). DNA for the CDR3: TGTGCCAGTATGAAGACAGGCCTCCAGATCCAGCCCCAGCATTTT. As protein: CASMKTGLQIQPQHF.

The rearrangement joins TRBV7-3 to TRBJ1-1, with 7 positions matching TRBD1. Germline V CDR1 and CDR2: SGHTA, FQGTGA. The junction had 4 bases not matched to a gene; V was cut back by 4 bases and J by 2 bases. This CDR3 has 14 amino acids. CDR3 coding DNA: TGTGCCAGCAGCTCCAACAGGGGTAACACTGAAGCTTTCTTT. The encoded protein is CASSSNRGNTEAFF. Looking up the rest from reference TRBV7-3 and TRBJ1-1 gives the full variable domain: GAGVSQTPSNKVTEKGKYVELRCDPISGHTALYWYRQSLGQGPEFLIYFQGTGAADDSGLPNDRFFAVRPEGSVSTLKIQRTERGDSAVYLCASSSNRGNTEAFFGQGTRLTVV.

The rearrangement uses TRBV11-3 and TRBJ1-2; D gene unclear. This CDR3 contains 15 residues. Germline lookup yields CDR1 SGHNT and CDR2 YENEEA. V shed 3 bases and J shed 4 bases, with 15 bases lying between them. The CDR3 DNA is TGTGCCAGCAGCTTCGCGCGCAGCGCTTTCTATGGCTACACCTTC. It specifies CASSFARSAFYGYTF. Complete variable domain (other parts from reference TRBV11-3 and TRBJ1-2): EAGVVQSPRYKIIEKKQPVAFWCNPISGHNTLYWYLQNLGQGPELLIRYENEEAVDDSQLPKDRFSAERLKGVDSTLKIQPAELGDSAVYLCASSFARSAFYGYTFGSGTRLTVV.

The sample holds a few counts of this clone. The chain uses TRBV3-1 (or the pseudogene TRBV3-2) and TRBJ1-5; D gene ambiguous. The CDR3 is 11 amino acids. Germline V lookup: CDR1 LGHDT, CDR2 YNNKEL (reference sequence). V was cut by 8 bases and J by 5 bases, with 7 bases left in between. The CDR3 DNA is TGTGCCAGCGGGAGGGATCAGCCCCAGCATTTT. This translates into CASGRDQPQHF.

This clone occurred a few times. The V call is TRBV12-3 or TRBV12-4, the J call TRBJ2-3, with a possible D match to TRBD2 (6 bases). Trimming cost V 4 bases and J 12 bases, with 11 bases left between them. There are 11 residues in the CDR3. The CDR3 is CASSYSGSQYF. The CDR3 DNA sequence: TGTGCCAGCAGTTATAGCGGCTCTCAGTATTTT.

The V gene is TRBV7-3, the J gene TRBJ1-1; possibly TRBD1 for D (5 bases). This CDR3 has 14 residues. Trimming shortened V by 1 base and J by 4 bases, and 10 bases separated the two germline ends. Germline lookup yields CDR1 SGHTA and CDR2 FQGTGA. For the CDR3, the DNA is TGTGCCAGCAGCTTAATGGGGGAGAGCACTGAAGCTTTCTTT. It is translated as CASSLMGESTEAFF.

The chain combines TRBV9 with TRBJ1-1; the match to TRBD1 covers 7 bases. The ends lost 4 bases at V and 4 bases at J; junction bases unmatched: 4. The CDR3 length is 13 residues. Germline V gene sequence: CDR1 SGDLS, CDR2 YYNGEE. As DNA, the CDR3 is TGTGCCAGCAGCCAAGGGACAGTCACTGAAGCTTTCTTT. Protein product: CASSQGTVTEAFF.